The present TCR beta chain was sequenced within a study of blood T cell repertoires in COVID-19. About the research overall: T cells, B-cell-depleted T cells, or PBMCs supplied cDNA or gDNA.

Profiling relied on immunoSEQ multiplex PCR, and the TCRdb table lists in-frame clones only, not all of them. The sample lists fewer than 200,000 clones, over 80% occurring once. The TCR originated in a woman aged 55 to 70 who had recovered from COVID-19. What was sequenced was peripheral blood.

The CDR3 is CASSFHSSTDTQYF. As DNA, the CDR3 is TGCGCCAGCAGCTTTCACAGTAGCACAGATACGCAGTATTTT. The rearrangement links TRBV5-1 to TRBJ2-3; D uncertain. This CDR3 has 14 amino acids. The ends were cut back, 2 bases at V and 0 bases at J, with 7 bases in the middle. CDR1 is SGHRS and CDR2 is YFSETQ in the germline V gene.